Listed here are 20 T cell receptor beta chains from one sample, sequenced in a study of T cell changes during pregnancy in multiple sclerosis. This table comes from immunoSEQ multiplex PCR, and its TCRdb copy is limited to in-frame clones, with some not included. The data hold about 47,000 clones, with more than 80% observed a single time. This specimen was CD8+ T cells from peripheral blood mononuclear cells, taken in the second trimester of pregnancy. The receptors here all came from a female donor with multiple sclerosis, enrolled in a pregnancy study.

The chain recombines TRBV2 with TRBJ1-5; D remains ambiguous. The V gene lost 6 bases and the J gene lost 0 bases, with 24 bases spanning the gap. CDR3 length equals 19 residues. Germline-derived CDR1 and CDR2 are SNHLY and FYNNEI. The CDR3 here is CASRPNLGSQYYSNQPQHF. DNA of the CDR3: TGTGCCAGCAGACCTAACCTTGGTAGTCAATACTATAGCAATCAGCCCCAGCATTTT.

This sequence joins TRBV7-9 and TRBJ2-5, with TRBD2 matching over 8 bases. Germline assignment: CDR1 SEHNR and CDR2 FQNEAQ (reference sequence). Losses at the gene ends were 5 bases for V and 5 bases for J; bases not matched to a gene: 7. The CDR3 spans 14 residues. The CDR3 region has the DNA TGTGCCAGCAGCCCTTGGGCTAGCGGGGAGACCCAGTACTTC. It translates to CASSPWASGETQYF.

V gene TRBV29-1 combines with J gene TRBJ2-5, with D unclear. Trimming shortened V by 5 bases and J by 1 base, and 5 bases separated the two germline ends. Germline assignment: CDR1 SQVTM and CDR2 ANQGSEA. This CDR3 region has 11 residues. This CDR3 is CSVISQETQYF. As DNA, the CDR3 is TGCAGCGTTATTAGCCAAGAGACCCAGTACTTC.

The chain links TRBV4-1 to TRBJ2-3; D unresolved. The germline V gene has CDR1 MGHRA and CDR2 YSYEKL. Deletions cut 0 bases from V and 6 bases from J, with 7 bases between. CDR3 length: 13 amino acids. The CDR3 spells CASSQEWADTQYF. DNA of the CDR3: TGCGCCAGCAGCCAAGAGTGGGCCGATACGCAGTATTTT.

The chain combines TRBV7-3 with TRBJ2-1; 11 positions agree with TRBD2. CDR1 and CDR2 (germline): SGHTA, FQGTGA. Trimming took 3 bases from V and 3 from J; bases not matched to a gene: 1. The CDR3 is 15 residues long. The CDR3 sequence: CASSLTSGDYNEQFF. As DNA, the CDR3 is TGTGCCAGCAGCTTGACTAGCGGGGACTACAATGAGCAGTTCTTC.

The chain joins TRBV14 to TRBJ2-2; D might be TRBD1 (6 bases). V lost 1 base and J 5 bases, leaving 11 bases between the germline ends. The CDR3 extends over 15 amino acids. CDR1 is SGHDN, CDR2 FVKESK, per germline. This chain's CDR3 is CASSQVRGTTGELFF. In nucleotides, the CDR3 is TGTGCCAGCAGCCAAGTTAGGGGGACGACCGGGGAGCTGTTTTTT.

The J gene is TRBJ2-5, the V gene TRBV7-6; weak D call: TRBD1 (6 bases). CDR3 length: 16 amino acids. The V gene lost 4 bases and the J gene lost 2 bases, with 17 bases spanning the gap. Germline V lookup: CDR1 SGHVS, CDR2 FNYEAQ. In DNA form, the CDR3 reads TGTGCCAGCAGCTCTCCGGACAGACTTTCACAAGAGACCCAGTACTTC. Translating it yields CASSSPDRLSQETQYF.

This clone showed up just once. The chain joins TRBV13 to TRBJ2-7, with a possible D match to TRBD2 (5 bases). Germline values: CDR1 PRHDT, CDR2 FYEKMQ (reference sequence). V was pared by 5 bases and J by 6 bases, with 14 bases between. CDR3 length: 13 residues. Written as DNA, the CDR3 is TGTGCCAGCAGCCCACTAGACCCCAGCGAGCAGTACTTC. It translates to CASSPLDPSEQYF.

This clone was detected a few times. The rearrangement links TRBV2 to TRBJ1-1; 7 bases map to TRBD1. V trimming: 7 bases; J trimming: 4 bases; junction bases outside the gene matches: 0. From germline, CDR1 is SNHLY and CDR2 FYNNEI. The CDR3 extends over 11 amino acids. The CDR3 bases are TGTGCCAGCACAGGGGGCACTGAAGCTTTCTTT. Translating gives CASTGGTEAFF.

CDR3 in amino acids: CASSVGLAYEQYF. CDR3 bases: TGTGCCAGCAGCGTAGGGCTAGCCTACGAGCAGTACTTC. The rearrangement links TRBV9 to TRBJ2-7; no reliable D call. Germline CDR1 SGDLS, CDR2 YYNGEE. This CDR3 is built from 13 residues. With 0 bases removed from V and 2 bases from J, the gap between germline ends came to 6 bases. Using reference TRBV9 and TRBJ2-7 for the parts outside the CDR3, the full variable domain is DSGVTQTPKHLITATGQRVTLRCSPRSGDLSVYWYQQSLDQGLQFLIQYYNGEERAKGNILERFSAQQFPDLHSELNLSSLELGDSALYFCASSVGLAYEQYFGPGTRLTVT.

This sequence joins TRBV9 and TRBJ2-7, with a tentative D call TRBD1 (6 bases). Trimming took off 4 bases at V and 5 bases at J, with 10 bases between the two ends. This CDR3 is 12 amino acids long. Germline V CDR1 and CDR2: SGDLS, YYNGEE. The CDR3 DNA reads as TGTGCCAGCAGCCCCAGGGGAAACGAGCAGTACTTC. Its translation is CASSPRGNEQYF.

The CDR3 loop is CASSPRQGEDGYTF. In nucleotides, the CDR3 is TGTGCCAGCAGTCCCCGACAGGGGGAGGATGGCTACACCTTC. The V gene is TRBV27, the J gene TRBJ1-2; 9 positions agree with TRBD1. There are 14 residues in the CDR3. Per germline, CDR1 MNHEY and CDR2 SMNVEV (reference sequence). With 5 bases clipped from V and 6 bases from J, the junction kept 7 bases outside the gene matches.

This chain uses TRBV29-1 with TRBJ2-1; 12 bases agree with TRBD2. Germline CDR1 SQVTM, CDR2 ANQGSEA. Trimming cost V 5 bases and J 9 bases; bases outside gene matches: 5. The CDR3 runs 13 residues. The CDR3 here is CSVPLAGGSEQFF. DNA for the CDR3: TGCAGCGTTCCACTAGCGGGAGGTAGTGAGCAGTTCTTC.

V is TRBV5-1 and J is TRBJ1-1; 8 bases fit TRBD1. CDR1 and CDR2 (germline): SGHRS, YFSETQ. The CDR3 is made up of 13 amino acids. The ends lost 4 bases at V and 4 bases at J; junction bases unmatched: 3. The CDR3 DNA reads as TGCGCCAGCAGCGGCACAGGGGGCACTGAAGCTTTCTTT. It is translated as CASSGTGGTEAFF.

The V and J genes are TRBV6-4 and TRBJ2-3, with a weak D call TRBD1 (6 bases). Germline CDR1 and CDR2: MRHNA and SNTAGT. The CDR3 extends over 14 amino acids. V was clipped by 3 bases and J by 3 bases, with 10 bases between them. As DNA, the CDR3 is TGTGCCAGCAGTGAGGGGGCCGGGACAGATACGCAGTATTTT. This sequence encodes CASSEGAGTDTQYF.

The table lists this clone with a few counts. This sequence joins TRBV9 and TRBJ2-5, with 7 bases identical to TRBD1. This CDR3 has 17 amino acids. Germline V CDR1 and CDR2: SGDLS, YYNGEE. V dropped 4 bases and J dropped 0; count of bases not matched to a gene: 12. In DNA, the CDR3 is TGTGCCAGCAGCCAACGGACCGGGACAGCCGACCAAGAGACCCAGTACTTC. Translation gives CASSQRTGTADQETQYF.

As to this clone: Sequence at one end of the junction differs from germline and may be a read error. The sample contains more than one DNA sequence encoding this CDR3. The chain joins TRBV30 to TRBJ1-1; possible D gene TRBD1, 5 bases. The CDR3 covers 13 residues. Per germline, CDR1 GTSNPN and CDR2 SVGIG (reference sequence). CDR3 nucleotide sequence: TGTGCCTGGAGTGAATCCGAGGACACTGAGGCTTTCTTT. This translates into CAWSESEDTEAFF.

The rearrangement links TRBV6-1 to TRBJ2-7, with 10 nucleotides matching TRBD1. Trimming took 3 bases from V and 2 from J; bases not matched to a gene: 4. The CDR3 spans 15 residues. Germline CDR1 is MNHNS and CDR2 is SASEGT. The DNA for the CDR3 is TGTGCCAGCAGTGACTGGACAGGGGGTACCTACGAGCAGTACTTC. Protein: CASSDWTGGTYEQYF.

The chain combines TRBV6-6 with TRBJ2-1; 8 bases are a match to TRBD2. With 6 bases clipped from V and 7 bases from J, the junction kept 11 bases outside the gene matches. The CDR3 is 15 amino acids. CDR1 MNHNY and CDR2 SVGAGI come from the germline V gene (reference sequence). The CDR3 spells CASRPQAGEVNEQFF. The CDR3 DNA reads TGTGCCAGCAGACCTCAAGCGGGGGAGGTGAATGAGCAGTTCTTC.

CDR3 bases: TGTGCCAGCAGTGAAGTTGCGACTAGTACAGATACGCAGTATTTT. Translated: CASSEVATSTDTQYF. The gene calls are TRBV2 and TRBJ2-3, with a weak D call TRBD2 (6 bases). Germline V CDR1 and CDR2: SNHLY, FYNNEI. This CDR3 comprises 15 residues. The ends were cut back, 1 base at V and 3 bases at J, with 11 bases in the middle. Full variable domain (missing parts from reference TRBV2 and TRBJ2-3): EPEVTQTPSHQVTQMGQEVILRCVPISNHLYFYWYRQILGQKVEFLVSFYNNEISEKSEIFDDQFSVERPDGSNFTLKIRSTKLEDSAMYFCASSEVATSTDTQYFGPGTRLTVL.